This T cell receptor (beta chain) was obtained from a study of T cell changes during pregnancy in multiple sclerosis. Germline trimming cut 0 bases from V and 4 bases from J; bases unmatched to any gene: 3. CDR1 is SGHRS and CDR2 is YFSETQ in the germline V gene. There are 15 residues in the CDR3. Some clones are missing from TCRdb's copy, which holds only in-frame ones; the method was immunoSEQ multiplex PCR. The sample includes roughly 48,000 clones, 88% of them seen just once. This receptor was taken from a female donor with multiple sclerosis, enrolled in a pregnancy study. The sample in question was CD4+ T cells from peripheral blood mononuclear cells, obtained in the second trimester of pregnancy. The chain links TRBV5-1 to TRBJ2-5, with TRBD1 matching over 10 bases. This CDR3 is CASSLGQGAGETQYF. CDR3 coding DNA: TGCGCCAGCAGCTTGGGACAGGGGGCGGGAGAGACCCAGTACTTC.